Listed below are T cell receptor beta chains from one sample, sequenced in a study of cytomegalovirus exposure and HLA in healthy donors. Data came from immunoSEQ multiplex PCR; TCRdb stores just in-frame clones and leaves some out. The table shows 230,000 or so clones, with almost 90% occurring only once. The specimen was PBMCs. These receptors all come from a woman aged 18-29 years in good health and CMV-seronegative. The conserved cysteine and the conserved F or W are not part of the CDR3 here. Each record gives: V gene, J gene, CDR3 protein.

v_gene: TRBV28
j_gene: TRBJ1-1
CDR3aa: ATFTTGRLTEAF

v_gene: TRBV6-6
j_gene: TRBJ2-5
CDR3aa: ASSTGETETQY

v_gene: TRBV6-4
j_gene: TRBJ2-1
CDR3aa: ASSAGGRALGNEQF

v_gene: TRBV19
j_gene: TRBJ1-1
CDR3aa: ASLQGSEAF

v_gene: TRBV19
j_gene: TRBJ1-2
CDR3aa: ATTSTGAYGYT

v_gene: TRBV6-1
j_gene: TRBJ2-7
CDR3aa: ASSRTGGISYEQY

v_gene: TRBV7-2
j_gene: TRBJ2-1
CDR3aa: ASSLPIYNEQF

v_gene: TRBV5-1
j_gene: TRBJ2-1
CDR3aa: ASTRTSGRAYNEQF

v_gene: TRBV27
j_gene: TRBJ1-5
CDR3aa: ASSPRDRDQPQH

v_gene: TRBV19
j_gene: TRBJ2-7
CDR3aa: ASSVQGRTTYEQY

v_gene: TRBV5-4
j_gene: TRBJ2-5
CDR3aa: ASSTGLAGQETQY

v_gene: TRBV19
j_gene: TRBJ2-1
CDR3aa: ASSEASGRALSSSYNEQF

v_gene: TRBV6-1
j_gene: TRBJ2-3
CDR3aa: ASSDYYRVEDTQY

v_gene: TRBV19
j_gene: TRBJ2-1
CDR3aa: ASSGTSGSYNEQF

v_gene: TRBV4-1
j_gene: TRBJ2-1
CDR3aa: ASSRILTLADSYNEQF

v_gene: TRBV5-1
j_gene: TRBJ1-5
CDR3aa: ASSTLPRGPQH

v_gene: TRBV5-1
j_gene: TRBJ2-2
CDR3aa: ASSLALKYDVNTGELF

v_gene: TRBV6-5
j_gene: TRBJ2-3
CDR3aa: ASSGQAHTDTQY

v_gene: TRBV10-3
j_gene: TRBJ2-6
CDR3aa: AISETGGAGANVLT

v_gene: TRBV5-6
j_gene: TRBJ2-7
CDR3aa: ASSPRTGQPYEQY

v_gene: TRBV4-1
j_gene: TRBJ2-7
CDR3aa: ASSQRAGAVYEQY

v_gene: TRBV28
j_gene: TRBJ2-7
CDR3aa: ASSLTGEVHEQY

v_gene: TRBV19
j_gene: TRBJ2-3
CDR3aa: ASSIAGTDTQY

v_gene: TRBV28
j_gene: TRBJ2-3
CDR3aa: ASSTGLAGATDTQY

v_gene: TRBV18
j_gene: TRBJ1-1
CDR3aa: ASSPPGGNTEAF

v_gene: TRBV9
j_gene: TRBJ2-2
CDR3aa: ASSAGLAGNTGELF

v_gene: TRBV15
j_gene: TRBJ2-4
CDR3aa: ATRQQRLAKNIQY

v_gene: TRBV7-9
j_gene: TRBJ2-2
CDR3aa: ASSLSVRENTGELF

v_gene: TRBV6-5
j_gene: TRBJ1-1
CDR3aa: ASSQGQGNTEAF

v_gene: TRBV9
j_gene: TRBJ2-1
CDR3aa: ASSVARSSYNEQF

v_gene: TRBV13
j_gene: TRBJ2-7
CDR3aa: ASSSLAGGSYEQY

v_gene: TRBV28
j_gene: TRBJ2-5
CDR3aa: ASSFTGKETQY

v_gene: TRBV5-5
j_gene: TRBJ2-7
CDR3aa: ASSLEPGRPSYEQY

v_gene: TRBV5-1
j_gene: TRBJ2-7
CDR3aa: ASTGLGYEQY

v_gene: TRBV19
j_gene: TRBJ1-1
CDR3aa: ASSLFGGVRLVATEAF

v_gene: TRBV28
j_gene: TRBJ2-2
CDR3aa: ATIQGNTGELF

v_gene: TRBV28
j_gene: TRBJ2-7
CDR3aa: ATEPHDRDYEQY

v_gene: TRBV28
j_gene: TRBJ2-1
CDR3aa: ASSSPTDRGGNEQF

v_gene: TRBV6-1
j_gene: TRBJ2-1
CDR3aa: ASNSGRSWGNEQF

v_gene: TRBV7-3
j_gene: TRBJ2-5
CDR3aa: ASSLGQGAGETQY

v_gene: TRBV28
j_gene: TRBJ1-2
CDR3aa: ASSPGQENYGYT

v_gene: TRBV30
j_gene: TRBJ1-2
CDR3aa: AWSASKRQGWNGYT

v_gene: TRBV2
j_gene: TRBJ2-5
CDR3aa: ASSERGSETQY

v_gene: TRBV30
j_gene: TRBJ2-3
CDR3aa: AWSPPGTSTDTQY

v_gene: TRBV5-1
j_gene: TRBJ1-2
CDR3aa: ASSSTATPGQGYYGYT

v_gene: TRBV19
j_gene: TRBJ1-5
CDR3aa: ASRGLSQH

v_gene: TRBV27
j_gene: TRBJ2-7
CDR3aa: ASSLREGYEQY

v_gene: TRBV6-5
j_gene: TRBJ2-3
CDR3aa: ASSSVGTDTQY